The 3 T cell receptor beta chains below were found in one sample sequenced in a study of vaccination and CD4 T cells after COVID-19. Their antigens are not known. The study sequenced cultured CD4+ T cell DNA using the Oncomine TCR Beta short-read assay. TCRdb analysed the PCR reads with MiXCR anew, one entry per CDR3 protein. Here the sample spans 15,000 or so distinct CDR3 sequences, over 45% being singletons. Stated treatment: approximately 10-day PBMC culture with coronavirus spike peptide pools or control peptides (ViraFEST assay). The specimen sequenced was CD4+ T cells from blood, cultured in vitro. The receptor source for this set is a human donor who had recovered from COVID-19.

The table lists this clonotype with a count of one. The gene calls are TRBV2 and TRBJ2-1; D gene ambiguous. The CDR3 runs 16 residues. The V and J ends lost 4 bases and 0 bases respectively, with 13 bases between them. CDR1 and CDR2 from the germline V gene are SNHLY and FYNNEI. As DNA, the CDR3 is TGTGCCAGCAGTGTAGAGCGACTGAGCTCCTACAATGAGCAGTTCTTC. Amino acid sequence: CASSVERLSSYNEQFF.

The V gene is TRBV7-2, the J gene TRBJ2-7; D is unclear. CDR3 length: 11 residues. Trimming removed 2 bases from V and 3 bases from J, with 2 bases in between. Germline CDR1 SGHTA, CDR2 FQGNSA. For the CDR3, the DNA is TGTGCCAGCAGCTTAAGCTACGAGCAGTACTTC. Translating gives CASSLSYEQYF. Full variable domain (remainder filled in from reference TRBV7-2 and TRBJ2-7): GAGVSQSPSNKVTEKGKDVELRCDPISGHTALYWYRQSLGQGLEFLIYFQGNSAPDKSGLPSDRFSAERTGGSVSTLTIQRTQQEDSAVYLCASSLSYEQYFGPGTRLTVT.

The table lists this clonotype with a few counts. The V gene is TRBV7-2, the J gene TRBJ1-2, with D uncertain. Germline CDR1 and CDR2: SGHTA and FQGNSA. CDR3 length: 14 amino acids. V shed 1 base and J shed 4 bases, with 10 bases lying between them. The chain's CDR3 is CASSLDFSGYGYTF. In nucleotides, the CDR3 is TGTGCCAGCAGCTTAGATTTCAGCGGCTATGGCTACACCTTC.